Each of the 22 T cell receptor beta chains below was sequenced from the same sample in a study of vaccination effects on CD4 cells after COVID-19. Antigens for these TCRs are unknown. Peptide-pool stimulation followed by sequencing identified expanded antigen-specific CD4+ clonotypes in the ViraFEST assay. After less than 11 days in culture, the CD4+ T cells were isolated. Either the mRNA-1273 or the BNT162b2 vaccine was given to participants as two doses. Produced via immunoSEQ multiplex PCR; TCRdb's table is partial and in-frame only. Of approximately 70,000 clones listed, about 80% are singletons. The sample consisted of CD4+ T cells from PBMCs cultured with HCoV-OC43 spike peptides, taken after COVID-19 vaccination. Subset defined: HCoV-OC43 spike overlapping peptide pool stimulation. These receptor sequences come from a human donor who received a COVID-19 vaccine.

In its sample, this clone was seen once. The chain joins TRBV24-1 to TRBJ1-2; 10 bases line up with TRBD1. The CDR3 covers 17 residues. V was pared by 3 bases and J by 7 bases, with 13 bases of the junction left unmatched. Germline lookup yields CDR1 KGHDR and CDR2 SFDVKD. The DNA of the CDR3 is TGTGCCACCAGTGATACAAGTCCCGGGACAGGGGCCGTTGGCTACACCTTC. Translated: CATSDTSPGTGAVGYTF.

The chain's CDR3 is CASSLVASFQGYTF. The CDR3 nucleotides are TGCGCCAGCAGCTTAGTGGCGTCGTTTCAGGGCTACACCTTC. The V call is TRBV5-1, the J call TRBJ1-2, with unresolved D. This CDR3 has 14 residues. CDR1 is SGHRS and CDR2 is YFSETQ in the germline V gene. Trimming took 2 bases from V and 8 from J, leaving 16 bases between them.

This chain joins TRBV5-5 and TRBJ2-3; unclear D gene. The length of the CDR3 is 12 residues. Germline CDR1 SGHKS, CDR2 YYEKEE (reference sequence). Trimming took 1 base from V and 3 from J, leaving 3 bases between them. The DNA of the CDR3 is TGTGCCAGCAGCTTGAGAACAGATACGCAGTATTTT. It translates to CASSLRTDTQYF.

The V call is TRBV4-3, the J call TRBJ1-3; D is possibly TRBD1 (6 bases). Trimming took off 0 bases at V and 9 bases at J, with 15 bases between the two ends. CDR3 length: 15 residues. The germline CDR1 and CDR2 sequences are LGHNA and YSLEER. The CDR3 loop reads CASSQDSRGQRTIYF. In nucleotides, the CDR3 is TGCGCCAGCAGCCAAGATTCCAGGGGTCAACGCACCATATATTTT.

This sequence joins TRBV3-1 (or the pseudogene TRBV3-2) and TRBJ2-4, with TRBD2 matching 16 bases. This CDR3 region has 20 residues. Germline V gene sequence: CDR1 LGHDT, CDR2 YNNKEL (reference sequence). J gave up 1 base and V 1 base, and 7 bases lay outside the gene matches. CDR3 sequence (DNA): TGTGCCAGCAGCCAAGTGGCGGGACTAGCGGGGGGGGTTGCCAAAAACATTCAGTACTTC. As protein: CASSQVAGLAGGVAKNIQYF.

The V and J genes are TRBV7-2 and TRBJ2-3, with D perhaps assigned TRBD1 or TRBD2 (5 bases each). The ends were cut back, 5 bases at V and 1 base at J, with 16 bases in the middle. The CDR3 extends over 16 amino acids. The germline CDR1 and CDR2 sequences are SGHTA and FQGNSA. The CDR3 loop reads CASSRAGFRGTDTQYF. CDR3 sequence (DNA): TGTGCCAGCAGCCGGGCGGGTTTCAGGGGCACAGATACGCAGTATTTT.

J is TRBJ2-6 and V is TRBV6-6, with D perhaps TRBD1 (6 bases). The CDR3 extends over 15 amino acids. V was trimmed by 6 bases and J by 1 base, leaving 10 bases between them. Per the germline V gene, CDR1 is MNHNY and CDR2 is SVGAGI (reference sequence). Written as DNA, the CDR3 is TGTGCCAGCAGACAGGGTTATTCTGGGGCCAACGTCCTGACTTTC. Its translation is CASRQGYSGANVLTF.

The gene calls are TRBV5-1 and TRBJ2-3; D gene unclear. CDR3 length: 14 residues. V lost 1 base and J lost 2, with 8 bases in between. CDR1 is SGHRS, CDR2 YFSETQ, per germline. CDR3 DNA: TGCGCCAGCAGCTTGACAGCTTTCACAGATACGCAGTATTTT. It specifies CASSLTAFTDTQYF.

The CDR3, as DNA: TGTGCCAGCTCACCAGGCAGACTAGCCACCAGGGAGACCCAGTACTTC. Its protein is CASSPGRLATRETQYF. V gene TRBV18 combines with J gene TRBJ2-5, with 7 bases aligning to TRBD2. The ends lost 2 bases at V and 5 bases at J; junction bases unmatched: 11. This CDR3 spans 16 amino acids. The germline V gene encodes CDR1 KGHSH and CDR2 LQKENI. Variable domain in full (rest from reference TRBV18 and TRBJ2-5): NAGVMQNPRHLVRRRGQEARLRCSPMKGHSHVYWYRQLPEEGLKFMVYLQKENIIDESGMPKERFSAEFPKEGPSILRIQQVVRGDSAAYFCASSPGRLATRETQYFGPGTRLLVL.

As DNA, the CDR3 is TGTGCCAGCAGCCGACAGGGGAGTAATTCACCCCTCCACTTT. It codes for CASSRQGSNSPLHF. This rearrangement joins TRBV6-6 to TRBJ1-6; TRBD1 agrees at 8 bases. Per the germline V gene, CDR1 is MNHNY and CDR2 is SVGAGI (reference sequence). V was pared by 6 bases and J by 6 bases, with 4 bases of the junction left unmatched. The CDR3 has 14 residues.

J is TRBJ1-4 and V is TRBV5-1, with D unclear. V was clipped by 0 bases and J by 7 bases, with 13 bases between them. The V gene's germline CDR1 is SGHRS and CDR2 YFSETQ. The CDR3 has 15 amino acids. CDR3 protein: CASSLVPGRLEKLFF. CDR3 nucleotide sequence: TGCGCCAGCAGCTTGGTACCCGGGAGGCTTGAAAAACTGTTTTTT.

The genes are TRBV30 and TRBJ2-1, with 9 positions matching TRBD2. This CDR3 has 13 residues. The germline CDR1 and CDR2 sequences are GTSNPN and SVGIG (reference sequence). Losses at the gene ends were 3 bases for V and 4 bases for J; bases not matched to a gene: 1. The CDR3: CAWRRGGYNEQFF. DNA of the CDR3: TGTGCCTGGAGGCGGGGGGGGTACAATGAGCAGTTCTTC. The full variable domain, rest sourced from reference TRBV30 and TRBJ2-1, is SQTIHQWPATLVQPVGSPLSLECTVEGTSNPNLYWYRQAAGRGLQLLFYSVGIGQISSEVPQNLSASRPQDRQFILSSKKLLLSDSGFYLCAWRRGGYNEQFFGPGTRLTVL.

About this clone: The identical CDR3 is also encoded by other nucleotide sequences in the sample. This chain connects TRBV5-1 to TRBJ2-5; no definite D call. This CDR3 has 13 residues. Germline CDR1 and CDR2: SGHRS and YFSETQ. With 0 bases removed from V and 4 bases from J, the gap between germline ends came to 7 bases. Written as DNA, the CDR3 is TGCGCCAGCAGCTTGGGCGGTGGAGAGACCCAGTACTTC. Protein: CASSLGGGETQYF. Using reference TRBV5-1 and TRBJ2-5 for the parts outside the CDR3, the full variable domain is KAGVTQTPRYLIKTRGQQVTLSCSPISGHRSVSWYQQTPGQGLQFLFEYFSETQRNKGNFPGRFSGRQFSNSRSEMNVSTLELGDSALYLCASSLGGGETQYFGPGTRLLVL.

V is TRBV11-2 and J is TRBJ2-5; perhaps TRBD1 as D (5 bases). Trimming took off 7 bases at V and 3 bases at J, with 18 bases between the two ends. The V gene's germline CDR1 is SGHAT and CDR2 FQNNGV. This CDR3 is 15 amino acids long. The CDR3 is CASTRKRTGEETQYF. CDR3 sequence (DNA): TGTGCCAGCACTCGAAAACGTACAGGTGAAGAGACCCAGTACTTC.

This clone was recorded only once. The rearrangement uses TRBV5-8 and TRBJ2-4, with D possibly being TRBD1 (5 bases). Germline CDR1 is SGHTS and CDR2 is YDEGEE. V lost 0 bases to trimming and J lost 0 bases, with 7 bases between them. The CDR3 extends over 15 amino acids. CDR3 residues: CASSLGQIAKNIQYF. CDR3 bases: TGTGCCAGCAGCTTGGGACAGATAGCCAAAAACATTCAGTACTTC. Based on the CDR3 plus reference TRBV5-8 and TRBJ2-4, the full variable domain is EAGVTQSPTHLIKTRGQQATLRCSPISGHTSVYWYQQALGLGLQFLLWYDEGEERNRGNFPPRFSGRQFPNYSSELNVNALELEDSALYLCASSLGQIAKNIQYFGAGTRLSVL.

The J gene is TRBJ2-1, the V gene TRBV7-2; D remains ambiguous. Germline V lookup: CDR1 SGHTA, CDR2 FQGNSA. CDR3 length: 13 amino acids. V gave up 1 base and J gave up 9 bases, with 10 bases separating them. Here the CDR3 reads CASSLVRKGEQFF. The CDR3 region has the DNA TGTGCCAGCAGCTTAGTCAGGAAAGGTGAGCAGTTCTTC.

The chain joins TRBV30 to TRBJ2-5; D may be TRBD1 or TRBD2 (5 bases each). The V gene lost 0 bases and the J gene lost 8 bases, with 19 bases spanning the gap. This CDR3 has 15 amino acids. Germline lookup yields CDR1 GTSNPN and CDR2 SVGIG (reference sequence). The CDR3 spells CAWSVRGPSRDTQYF. Here the CDR3 DNA reads TGTGCCTGGAGTGTACGGGGCCCATCAAGAGATACCCAGTACTTC. Full variable domain (remainder filled in from reference TRBV30 and TRBJ2-5): SQTIHQWPATLVQPVGSPLSLECTVEGTSNPNLYWYRQAAGRGLQLLFYSVGIGQISSEVPQNLSASRPQDRQFILSSKKLLLSDSGFYLCAWSVRGPSRDTQYFGPGTRLLVL.

The V call is TRBV6-5, the J call TRBJ2-1, with TRBD1 matching over 8 bases. J was trimmed by 4 bases and V by 2 bases; bases with no gene match: 4. This CDR3 contains 15 residues. The V gene's germline CDR1 is MNHEY and CDR2 SVGAGI. The CDR3 region is CASSYDRGYYNEQFF. CDR3 in DNA: TGTGCCAGCAGTTACGACAGGGGATATTACAATGAGCAGTTCTTC.

The chain uses TRBV4-1 and TRBJ1-1; D gene uncertain. Looked up from germline, CDR1 is MGHRA and CDR2 is YSYEKL. The V end lost 4 bases, the J end lost 1 base, and 13 bases lay between the germline ends. The CDR3 is 15 residues long. As DNA, the CDR3 is TGCGCCAGCAGCCGAACGGGCGACCCGAACACTGAAGCTTTCTTT. Translating it yields CASSRTGDPNTEAFF.

In this sample, this clone turned up a few times. The CDR3 nucleotides are TGTGCCAGCAGCCAAGATCGCGGGGCTGGGGCCAACGTCCTGACTTTC. As protein: CASSQDRGAGANVLTF. J is TRBJ2-6 and V is TRBV3-1 (or the pseudogene TRBV3-2), with D maybe TRBD2 (6 bases). V was shortened by 0 bases and J by 2 bases, with 8 bases between the two germline ends. This CDR3 region has 16 residues. CDR1 and CDR2 (germline): LGHDT, YNNKEL (reference sequence).

This clone was found a few times. This chain connects TRBV7-2 to TRBJ2-4, with D possibly being TRBD2 (6 bases). Per germline, CDR1 SGHTA and CDR2 FQGNSA. The CDR3 extends over 14 amino acids. V was cut by 5 bases and J by 2 bases, with 10 bases left in between. The CDR3 reads CASSTAGSKNIQYF. The CDR3 region has the DNA TGTGCCAGCAGCACTGCGGGGTCCAAAAACATTCAGTACTTC.

V usage is TRBV5-1 and J usage is TRBJ2-7, with unresolved D. Trimming removed 6 bases at V and 2 bases at J, with 18 bases between. The CDR3 contains 15 residues. Germline CDR1 reads SGHRS; CDR2 reads YFSETQ. The CDR3 is CASIGRGRDPYEQYV. The CDR3 nucleotides read TGCGCCAGCATAGGGCGAGGTCGCGATCCCTACGAGCAGTACGTC.